This is a list of T cell receptor beta chains from one sample in a study of CD8+CD57+ T cells in acquired aplastic anemia. TCRdb used MiXCR to reprocess the reads, holding one entry per CDR3 protein. The table lists a few hundred thousand distinct CDR3 sequences, around a third of them singletons. Sequencing was performed on sorted CD4+, CD8+, or CD8+CD57+ T cells (not recorded which) from PBMCs. These receptors originate from a human donor with aplastic anemia. The CDR3 runs from the conserved cysteine through the conserved F or W. The D gene is left open where the match is weak. The size of a clone is reported for some rows only, either as once, few or many, or as a class for expanded clones.

J: TRBJ1-3
D: -
size: -
V: TRBV19
length: 14
DNA: TGTGCCAGTAGTATTGGGGGGATTGGAAACACCATATATTTT
CDR3: CASSIGGIGNTIYF

J: TRBJ2-3
D: -
size: -
V: TRBV25-1
length: 16
DNA: TGTGCCAGCAGTCGTACAGGGCTCCAGGACACAGATACGCAGTATTTT
CDR3: CASSRTGLQDTDTQYF

J: TRBJ1-6
D: -
size: many
V: TRBV19
length: 15
DNA: TGTGCCAGTAGTACAGACCCGGGAGCGGCTTCACCCCTCCACTTT
CDR3: CASSTDPGAASPLHF

J: TRBJ1-5
D: -
size: few
V: TRBV10-3
length: 15
DNA: TGTGCCAGCAGTTCCACAGGTGACCTCCAGGGTCCCCAGCATTTT
CDR3: CASSSTGDLQGPQHF

J: TRBJ1-2
D: TRBD1
size: few
V: TRBV24-1
length: 13
DNA: TGTGCCAGCAGCCAAACAGGGGGCTGGGGCTACACCTTC
CDR3: CASSQTGGWGYTF

J: TRBJ1-2
D: TRBD1
size: many
V: TRBV14
length: 13
DNA: TGTGCCAGCAGCCAGCTGACAGGGTGGCGCTACACCTTC
CDR3: CASSQLTGWRYTF

J: TRBJ2-5
D: TRBD2
size: -
V: TRBV29-1
length: 14
DNA: TGCAGCACGATGCGACTAGCGGGAGAAGAGACCCAGTACTTC
CDR3: CSTMRLAGEETQYF

J: TRBJ1-5
D: -
size: many
V: TRBV19
length: 16
DNA: TGTGCCAGTAGTAAAAAACAGGTGGCTGATAATCAGCCCCAGCATTTT
CDR3: CASSKKQVADNQPQHF

J: TRBJ1-6
D: -
size: -
V: TRBV5-6
length: 16
DNA: TGTGCCAGCAGCTTGACGTACAGAGCCTATAATTCACCCCCCCACTTT
CDR3: CASSLTYRAYNSPPHF

J: TRBJ1-5
D: TRBD1
size: -
V: TRBV24-1
length: 17
DNA: TGTGCCACCAGTGATATCGACGAGACAGGGACCAATCAGCCCCAGCATTTT
CDR3: CATSDIDETGTNQPQHF

J: TRBJ2-7
D: -
size: -
V: TRBV6-2/TRBV6-3
length: 13
DNA: TGTGCCAGCAGTTACTCCCGCTTTTACGAGCAGTACTTC
CDR3: CASSYSRFYEQYF

J: TRBJ2-7
D: -
size: few
V: TRBV2
length: 10
DNA: TGTGCCAGCAGGGCTTTCGAGCAGTACTTC
CDR3: CASRAFEQYF

J: TRBJ1-1
D: -
size: -
V: TRBV7-2
length: 14
DNA: TGTGCCAGCAGCTTAGATATCTGGGGCACTGAAGCTTTCTTT
CDR3: CASSLDIWGTEAFF

J: TRBJ2-7
D: -
size: many
V: TRBV5-1
length: 15
DNA: TGCGCCAGCATGATCTTGACGGGGACACAGTACGAGCAGTACTTC
CDR3: CASMILTGTQYEQYF

J: TRBJ2-1
D: -
size: -
V: TRBV4-3
length: 14
DNA: TGCGCCAGCAGCCGTTTTCGGTCCTACAATGAGCAGTTCTTC
CDR3: CASSRFRSYNEQFF

J: TRBJ2-5
D: -
size: many
V: TRBV5-5
length: 13
DNA: TGTGCCAGCAGCACGCTCAGTCGTGAGACCCAGTACTTC
CDR3: CASSTLSRETQYF

J: TRBJ2-7
D: -
size: -
V: TRBV5-1
length: 15
DNA: TGCGCCAGCATCACAAGTGGGGTGGGGAGTTACGAGCAGTACTTC
CDR3: CASITSGVGSYEQYF

J: TRBJ1-1
D: TRBD1
size: few
V: TRBV24-1
length: 17
DNA: TGTGCCAGCAGTACGACTACAGGGGGCCTTCAGAACACTGAAGCTTTCTTT
CDR3: CASSTTTGGLQNTEAFF

J: TRBJ1-1
D: TRBD1
size: few
V: TRBV19
length: 14
DNA: TGTGCCAGTAGTGACAGGGGGGTGAACACTGAAGCTTTCTTT
CDR3: CASSDRGVNTEAFF

J: TRBJ1-5
D: -
size: -
V: TRBV11-2
length: 13
DNA: TGTGCCAGCAGCTTAGATTGGACTCAGCCCCAGCATTTT
CDR3: CASSLDWTQPQHF

J: TRBJ2-1
D: TRBD1
size: -
V: TRBV20-1
length: 15
DNA: TGCAGTGCTACAACGACAGGGGGCAGGTACAATGAGCAGTTCTTC
CDR3: CSATTTGGRYNEQFF

J: TRBJ2-3
D: -
size: -
V: TRBV28
length: 16
DNA: TGTGCCAGCAGTTCCCCGGGCCTCCCGGACGGAGATACGCAGTATTTT
CDR3: CASSSPGLPDGDTQYF

J: TRBJ2-7
D: TRBD1
size: few
V: TRBV20-1
length: 13
DNA: TGCAGTGCGCGCGGACAGGACACCTACGAGCAGTACTTC
CDR3: CSARGQDTYEQYF

J: TRBJ2-3
D: TRBD2
size: -
V: TRBV9
length: 19
DNA: TGTGCCAGCAGCGTAGCCCCTCCCTCTAGCGGGAGAGGCACAGATACGCAGTATTTT
CDR3: CASSVAPPSSGRGTDTQYF

J: TRBJ1-2
D: -
size: few
V: TRBV28
length: 13
DNA: TGTGCCAGCAGTTTGTCCCGGGTGGGGGGCTACACCTTC
CDR3: CASSLSRVGGYTF

J: TRBJ2-2
D: -
size: -
V: TRBV9
length: 15
DNA: TGTGCCAGCAGCCTCCCCGTAGGGGGCACCGGGGAGCTGTTTTTT
CDR3: CASSLPVGGTGELFF

J: TRBJ1-1
D: -
size: -
V: TRBV2
length: 15
DNA: TGTGCCAGCAGTGTGACAGTCGGCCGCGACACTGAAGCTTTCTTT
CDR3: CASSVTVGRDTEAFF

J: TRBJ1-1
D: TRBD1
size: few
V: TRBV7-3
length: 13
DNA: TGTGCCAGCCGACAGGGTGTTATCACTGAAGCTTTCTTT
CDR3: CASRQGVITEAFF

J: TRBJ2-5
D: -
size: -
V: TRBV2
length: 14
DNA: TGTGCCAGCAACCCCGCGAGACGCGGGGAGACCCAGTACTTC
CDR3: CASNPARRGETQYF

J: TRBJ1-2
D: TRBD1
size: many
V: TRBV7-9
length: 14
DNA: TGTGCCAGCAGACCCACAGGGGGAGCCTATGGCTACACCTTC
CDR3: CASRPTGGAYGYTF

J: TRBJ1-2
D: -
size: medium-sized
V: TRBV15
length: 14
DNA: TGTGCCACCAGCACCCCGGGGATAAACTATGGCTACACCTTC
CDR3: CATSTPGINYGYTF

J: TRBJ1-1
D: -
size: few
V: TRBV7-2
length: 12
DNA: TGTGCCAGCAGCTTAGGAGGGTCGTACGCTTTCTTT
CDR3: CASSLGGSYAFF

J: TRBJ2-2
D: TRBD2
size: once
V: TRBV15
length: 13
DNA: TGTGCCACCAGCGGGGGGGGTACCGGGGAGCTGTTTTTT
CDR3: CATSGGGTGELFF

J: TRBJ2-5
D: -
size: -
V: TRBV2
length: 14
DNA: TGTGCCAGCAGTGATGGTGGAGGGAAAGAGACCCAGTACTTC
CDR3: CASSDGGGKETQYF

J: TRBJ2-5
D: -
size: few
V: TRBV7-6
length: 14
DNA: TGTGCCAGCAGCACTAGATCGTACCAAGAGACCCAGTACTTC
CDR3: CASSTRSYQETQYF

J: TRBJ1-2
D: -
size: -
V: TRBV4-3
length: 15
DNA: TGCGCCAGCAGCCCTAGCCATGTACTATATGATGGCTACACCTTC
CDR3: CASSPSHVLYDGYTF

J: TRBJ2-1
D: TRBD2
size: few
V: TRBV20-1
length: 15
DNA: TGCAGTGCTGGGACTAGCGAAGGGATCTACAATGAGCAGTTCTTC
CDR3: CSAGTSEGIYNEQFF

J: TRBJ2-7
D: TRBD1
size: many
V: TRBV19
length: 13
DNA: TGTGCCAGTAGTAGAGGGGGCCCCTACGAGCAGTACTTC
CDR3: CASSRGGPYEQYF

J: TRBJ1-1
D: -
size: few
V: TRBV7-8
length: 14
DNA: TGTGCCAGCAGCAACGGACAGCCGAACACTGAAGCTTTCTTT
CDR3: CASSNGQPNTEAFF

J: TRBJ1-1
D: TRBD1
size: many
V: TRBV2
length: 14
DNA: TGTGCCAGCAGGATACAGGGGAGGAACACTGAAGCTTTCTTT
CDR3: CASRIQGRNTEAFF

J: TRBJ1-5
D: -
size: -
V: TRBV25-1
length: 13
DNA: TGTGCCTGGAGTACACACAGAGATCAGCCCCAGCATTTT
CDR3: CAWSTHRDQPQHF

J: TRBJ2-1
D: -
size: few
V: TRBV10-2
length: 13
DNA: TGCGCCAGCAGTGAGTCGCCCCTCCTAAGACAGTTCTTC
CDR3: CASSESPLLRQFF